This record looks at one TCR beta chain sequence and its context. As yet, its antigen is unknown. Every ophthalmopathy donor presented moderate-to-severe activity, CAS ≥3, NOSPECS ≥4 and duration under 3 months. Ineligible for inclusion were patients with other autoimmune diseases, uncontrolled infections, pregnancy or lactation. A roughly 10 ml volume of fresh peripheral blood provided the PBMCs. Transcripts of RNA were the source for amplifying TCR beta CDR3 regions. Scientists carried out first-round RT-PCR using HTBI primers and then a second-round multiplex PCR. TCRdb passed the multiplex PCR reads through MiXCR, listing each CDR3 protein once. The table has roughly 160,000 distinct CDR3 sequences, 39% seen once. The CDR3 has 16 amino acids. Between the trimmed V and J ends, which lost 6 bases and 7 bases, there was a span of 22 bases. Germline V lookup: CDR1 MDHEN, CDR2 SYDVKM. This entry comes from a study of Graves' ophthalmopathy and Graves' hyperthyroidism. Study results and limitations: Thyroid clonotypes that were expanded above 0.001 frequency mostly also appeared in blood.

Sequencing was carried out using peripheral blood. The chain combines TRBV28 with TRBJ1-5, with a weak D call TRBD1 (6 bases). This clonotype originated in a man younger than 40 with Graves' ophthalmopathy. CDR3 bases: TGTGCCAGCAGGGCAGGGGATTTCCCTTGGATGCAGCCCCAGCATTTT. This translates into CASRAGDFPWMQPQHF. The variable domain in full, with the rest retrieved from reference TRBV28 and TRBJ1-5, is DVKVTQSSRYLVKRTGEKVFLECVQDMDHENMFWYRQDPGLGLRLIYFSYDVKMKEKGDIPEGYSVSREKKERFSLILESASTNQTSMYLCASRAGDFPWMQPQHFGDGTRLSIL.